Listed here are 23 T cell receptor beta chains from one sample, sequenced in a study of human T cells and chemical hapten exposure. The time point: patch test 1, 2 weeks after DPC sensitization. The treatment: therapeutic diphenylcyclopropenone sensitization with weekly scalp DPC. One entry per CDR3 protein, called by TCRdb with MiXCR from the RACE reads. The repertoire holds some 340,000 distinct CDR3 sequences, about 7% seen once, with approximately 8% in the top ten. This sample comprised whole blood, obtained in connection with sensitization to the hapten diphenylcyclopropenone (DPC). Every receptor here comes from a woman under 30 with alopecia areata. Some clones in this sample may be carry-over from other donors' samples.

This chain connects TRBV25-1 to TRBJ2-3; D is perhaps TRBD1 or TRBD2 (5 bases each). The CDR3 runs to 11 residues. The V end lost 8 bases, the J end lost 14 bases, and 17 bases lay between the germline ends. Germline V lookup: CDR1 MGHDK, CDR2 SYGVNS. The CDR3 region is CASGTLNSPYF. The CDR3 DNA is TGTGCCAGCGGGACCCTAAATAGTCCGTATTTT.

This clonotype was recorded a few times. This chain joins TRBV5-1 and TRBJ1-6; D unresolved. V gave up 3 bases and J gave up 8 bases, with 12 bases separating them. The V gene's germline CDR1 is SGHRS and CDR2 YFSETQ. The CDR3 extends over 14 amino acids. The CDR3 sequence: CASSYRDLDSPLHF. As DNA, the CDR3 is TGCGCCAGCAGCTATAGGGATTTGGATTCACCCCTCCACTTT.

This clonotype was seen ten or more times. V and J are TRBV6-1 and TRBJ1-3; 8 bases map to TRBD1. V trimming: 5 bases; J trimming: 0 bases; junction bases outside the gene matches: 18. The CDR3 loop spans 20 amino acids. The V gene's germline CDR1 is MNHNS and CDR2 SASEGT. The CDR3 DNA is TGTGCCAGCAGTAGAGACACCGGGACAGGAGTACCAAGCTCTGGAAACACCATATATTTT. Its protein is CASSRDTGTGVPSSGNTIYF.

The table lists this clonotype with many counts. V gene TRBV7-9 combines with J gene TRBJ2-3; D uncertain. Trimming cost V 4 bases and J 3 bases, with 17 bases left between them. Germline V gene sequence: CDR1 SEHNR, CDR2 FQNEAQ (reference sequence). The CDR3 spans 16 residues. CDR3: CASSSPYRQATDTQYF. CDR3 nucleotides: TGTGCCAGCAGCTCTCCTTATCGGCAGGCGACAGATACGCAGTATTTT.

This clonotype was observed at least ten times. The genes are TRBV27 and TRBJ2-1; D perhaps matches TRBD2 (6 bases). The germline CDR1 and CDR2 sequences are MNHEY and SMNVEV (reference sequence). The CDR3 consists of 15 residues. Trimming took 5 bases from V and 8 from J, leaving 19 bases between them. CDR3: CASSMGAEGVDEQFF. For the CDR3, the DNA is TGTGCCAGCAGTATGGGAGCGGAGGGTGTCGATGAGCAGTTCTTC.

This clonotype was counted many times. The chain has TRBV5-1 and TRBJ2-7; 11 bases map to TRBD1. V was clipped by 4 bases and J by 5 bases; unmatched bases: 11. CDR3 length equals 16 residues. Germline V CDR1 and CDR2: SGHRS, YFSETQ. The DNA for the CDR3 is TGCGCCAGCAGCACGGGACAGGGGGTCCAGCTGGACGAGCAGTACTTC. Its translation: CASSTGQGVQLDEQYF.

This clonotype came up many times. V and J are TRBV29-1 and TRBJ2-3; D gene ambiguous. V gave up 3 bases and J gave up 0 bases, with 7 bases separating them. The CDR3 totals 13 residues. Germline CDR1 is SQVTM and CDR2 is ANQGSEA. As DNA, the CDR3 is TGCAGCGTTGATTTGACAAGCACAGATACGCAGTATTTT. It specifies CSVDLTSTDTQYF.

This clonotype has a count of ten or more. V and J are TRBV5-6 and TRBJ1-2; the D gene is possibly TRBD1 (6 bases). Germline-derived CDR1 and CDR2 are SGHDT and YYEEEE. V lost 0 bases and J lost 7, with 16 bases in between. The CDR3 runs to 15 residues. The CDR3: CASSLGSRGSSGYTF. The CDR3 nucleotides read TGTGCCAGCAGCTTGGGGTCCAGGGGAAGCTCTGGCTACACCTTC.

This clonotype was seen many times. The CDR3 nucleotides read TGTGCCATCAGTGTAAGCGTGGCAGGCAGCAATGAGCAGTTCTTC. It specifies CAISVSVAGSNEQFF. The chain recombines TRBV10-3 with TRBJ2-1; no firm D call. V was trimmed by 4 bases and J by 6 bases, leaving 16 bases between them. Germline CDR1 reads ENHRY; CDR2 reads SYGVKD. The CDR3 has 15 amino acids.

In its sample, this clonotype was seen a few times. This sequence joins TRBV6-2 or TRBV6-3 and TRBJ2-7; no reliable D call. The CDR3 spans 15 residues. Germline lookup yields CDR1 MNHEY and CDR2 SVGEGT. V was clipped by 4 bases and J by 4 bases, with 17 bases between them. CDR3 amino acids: CASSSKDNGPYEQYF. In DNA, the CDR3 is TGTGCCAGCAGTTCGAAGGATAACGGGCCGTACGAGCAGTACTTC.

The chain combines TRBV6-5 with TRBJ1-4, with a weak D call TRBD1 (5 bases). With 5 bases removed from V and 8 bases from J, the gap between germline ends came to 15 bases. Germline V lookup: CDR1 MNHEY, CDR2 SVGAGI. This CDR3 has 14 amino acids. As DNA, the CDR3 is TGTGCCAGCAGTCGCTACTCGAACAGGGAAAAACTGTTTTTT. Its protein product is CASSRYSNREKLFF.

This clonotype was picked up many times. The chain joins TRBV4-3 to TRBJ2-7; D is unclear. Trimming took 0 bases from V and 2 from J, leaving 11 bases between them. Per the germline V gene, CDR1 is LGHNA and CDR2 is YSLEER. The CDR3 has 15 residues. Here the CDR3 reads CASSQDRAPTYEQYF. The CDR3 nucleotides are TGCGCCAGCAGCCAAGATAGGGCACCCACCTACGAGCAGTACTTC.

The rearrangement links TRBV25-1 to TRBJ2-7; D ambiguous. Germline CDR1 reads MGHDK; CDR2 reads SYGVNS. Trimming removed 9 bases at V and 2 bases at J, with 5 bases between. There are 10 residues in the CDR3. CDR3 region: CARFAYEQYF. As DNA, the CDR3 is TGTGCCAGGTTTGCCTACGAGCAGTACTTC.

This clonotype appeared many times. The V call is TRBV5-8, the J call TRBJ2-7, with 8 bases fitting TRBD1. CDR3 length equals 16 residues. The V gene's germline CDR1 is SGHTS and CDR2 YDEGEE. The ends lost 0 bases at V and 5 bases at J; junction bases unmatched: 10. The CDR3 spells CASSLEAVDRVHEQYF. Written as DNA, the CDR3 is TGTGCCAGCAGCTTGGAGGCTGTGGACAGGGTTCACGAGCAGTACTTC.

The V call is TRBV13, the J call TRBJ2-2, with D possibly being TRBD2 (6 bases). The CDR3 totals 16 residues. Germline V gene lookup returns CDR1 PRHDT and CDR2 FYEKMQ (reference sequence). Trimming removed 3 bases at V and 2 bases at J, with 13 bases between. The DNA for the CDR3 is TGTGCCAGCAGCTTCCTGGTCGCGGGAAACACCGGGGAGCTGTTTTTT. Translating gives CASSFLVAGNTGELFF.

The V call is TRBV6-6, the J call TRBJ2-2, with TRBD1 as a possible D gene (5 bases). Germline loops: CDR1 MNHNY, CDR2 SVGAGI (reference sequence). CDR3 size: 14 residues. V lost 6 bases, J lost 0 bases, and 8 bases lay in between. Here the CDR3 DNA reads TGTGCCAGCAGAAAGGACACGAACACCGGGGAGCTGTTTTTT. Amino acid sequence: CASRKDTNTGELFF.

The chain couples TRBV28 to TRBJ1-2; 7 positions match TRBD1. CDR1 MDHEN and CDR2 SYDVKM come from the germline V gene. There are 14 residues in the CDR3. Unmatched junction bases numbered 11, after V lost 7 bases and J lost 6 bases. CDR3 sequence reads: CASTLLRGPDGYTF. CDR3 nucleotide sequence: TGTGCCAGCACCCTTCTGAGGGGGCCTGATGGCTACACCTTC.

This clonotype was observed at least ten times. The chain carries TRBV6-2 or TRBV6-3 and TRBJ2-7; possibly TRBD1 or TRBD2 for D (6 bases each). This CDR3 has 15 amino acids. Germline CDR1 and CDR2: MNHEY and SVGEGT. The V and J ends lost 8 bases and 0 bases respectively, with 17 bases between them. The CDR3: CASGPDEGGSYEQYF. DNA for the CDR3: TGTGCCAGCGGACCAGATGAGGGGGGCTCCTACGAGCAGTACTTC.

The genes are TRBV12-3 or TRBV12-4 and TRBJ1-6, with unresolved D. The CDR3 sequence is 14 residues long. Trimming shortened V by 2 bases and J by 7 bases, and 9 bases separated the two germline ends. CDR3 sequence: CASSLLDPNSPLHF. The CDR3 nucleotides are TGTGCCAGCAGTTTATTAGACCCCAATTCACCCCTCCACTTT.

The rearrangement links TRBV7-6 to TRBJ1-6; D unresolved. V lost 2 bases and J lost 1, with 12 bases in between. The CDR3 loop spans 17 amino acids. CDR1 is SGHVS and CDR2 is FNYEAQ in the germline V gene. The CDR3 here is CASSLRPSISYNSPLHF. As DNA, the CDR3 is TGTGCCAGCAGCTTAAGGCCCTCCATATCCTATAATTCACCCCTCCACTTT.

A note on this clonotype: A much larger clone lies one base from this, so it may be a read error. The CDR3 coding sequence is TGTGCCATCAGACAGGGCATGAACACTGAAGCTTTCTTT. Translating it yields CAIRQGMNTEAFF. The chain recombines TRBV10-3 with TRBJ1-1, with D tentatively TRBD1 (6 bases). The length of the CDR3 is 13 residues. V lost 6 bases, J lost 0 bases, and 8 bases lay in between. Per the germline V gene, CDR1 is ENHRY and CDR2 is SYGVKD.

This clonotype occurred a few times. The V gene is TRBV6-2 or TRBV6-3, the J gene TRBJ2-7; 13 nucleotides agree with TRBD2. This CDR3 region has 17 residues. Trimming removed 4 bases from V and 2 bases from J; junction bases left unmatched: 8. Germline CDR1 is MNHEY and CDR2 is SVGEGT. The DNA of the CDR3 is TGTGCCAGCAGTTCGTGGGGACTAGCGGGGACTCCCTACGAGCAGTACTTC. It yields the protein CASSSWGLAGTPYEQYF.

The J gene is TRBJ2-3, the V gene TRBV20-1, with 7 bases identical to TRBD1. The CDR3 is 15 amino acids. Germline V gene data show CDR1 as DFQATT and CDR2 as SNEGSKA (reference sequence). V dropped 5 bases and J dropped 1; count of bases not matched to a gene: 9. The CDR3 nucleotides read TGCAGTGCTCGAACGACAGGGTTGGGCACAGATACGCAGTATTTT. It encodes CSARTTGLGTDTQYF.